This T cell receptor (beta chain) was captured by sequencing in a study of T-cell reconstitution after alpha-beta-depleted transplantation in children. The study, taken as a whole, reports: T-cell numbers and diversity one year post-transplant derived largely from freshly generated T cells. Roughly two months post-transplant, alpha-beta T cells reportedly originated from several hundred graft clones that had expanded. Surviving recipient cells, namely T cells and thymic progenitors, were the source of high day-60 TCRbeta diversity in some patients.

As to this clonotype: Its antigen is not identified.

CDR3 length: 14 residues. Germline-derived CDR1 and CDR2 are SGHTA and FQGNSA. Unmatched junction bases numbered 5, after V lost 5 bases and J lost 3 bases. Preparing the TCRbeta library involved the use of unique molecular identifiers. TCRdb re-called the PCR reads through MiXCR, storing one row per CDR3 protein. The table has some 50,000 distinct CDR3 sequences, roughly 8.7% seen once. This sequence was found in a male patient between 2 and 10 years old who had a stem cell transplant for chronic granulomatous disease, so the T cells may come from the graft donor. The V and J genes are TRBV7-2 and TRBJ2-7; 9 bases align to TRBD1. The material was PBMCs, mostly from graft donor cells, obtained 60 days after TCRalphabeta/CD19-depleted stem cell transplant. CDR3 coding DNA: TGTGCCAGCAGCCCGACAGGGGGAAGCTACGAGCAGTACTTC. Its protein product is CASSPTGGSYEQYF.